These T cell receptor beta chains were read from a single sample in a study of T cell repertoires in cytomegalovirus infection. TCRdb reprocessed the reads via MiXCR and lists one record per CDR3 protein. The sample has some 320,000 distinct CDR3 sequences; 25% to 35% are singletons. Which antigens these TCRs recognize remains unknown. Specimen: cultured PBMCs, collected from culture after CMV antigen stimulation. These receptors originate from a human donor in good health (CMV status not recorded). Some clones in this sample may be carry-over from other donors' samples. CDR3s include the opening cysteine and the closing phenylalanine or tryptophan. The D gene is left open where the match is weak. Clone size appears in some rows only: once, few, many, or a class for an expanded clone.

>.|TRBV19|few|TRBJ2-7
CASSILPGSSYEQYF
TGTGCCAGTAGTATATTGCCAGGGAGCTCCTACGAGCAGTACTTC
>.|TRBV27|.|TRBJ2-3
CASSLSPWGADTQYF
TGTGCCAGCAGTTTATCCCCATGGGGCGCAGATACGCAGTATTTT
>.|TRBV6-1|few|TRBJ1-4
CASSEAMLGTSGRSEKLFF
TGTGCCAGCAGTGAAGCGATGCTAGGTACGAGCGGGAGGAGTGAAAAACTGTTTTTT
>.|TRBV7-3|many|TRBJ2-1
CASSRSGLNNEQFF
TGTGCCAGCAGCCGCTCCGGACTAAACAATGAGCAGTTCTTC
>.|TRBV6-1|.|TRBJ1-1
CASSAMIGEATEAFF
TGTGCCAGCAGTGCGATGATCGGGGAGGCGACTGAAGCTTTCTTT
>.|TRBV28|.|TRBJ2-1
CASSHGENTYNEQFF
TGTGCCAGCAGTCACGGGGAGAACACCTACAATGAGCAGTTCTTC
>.|TRBV11-2|.|TRBJ1-1
CASSLAEGDSQNTEAFF
TGTGCCAGCAGCTTAGCTGAGGGGGACTCACAGAACACTGAAGCTTTCTTT
>.|TRBV28|.|TRBJ2-1
CASSPRTDNEQFF
TGTGCCAGCAGTCCCCGGACGGACAATGAGCAGTTCTTC
>TRBD2|TRBV4-1|.|TRBJ2-3
CASSQGRAGGVGNTQYF
TGCGCCAGCAGCCAAGGACGGGCGGGAGGGGTCGGAAATACGCAGTATTTT
>TRBD2|TRBV7-3|.|TRBJ2-3
CASSWVAGGTDTQYF
TGTGCCAGCAGCTGGGTAGCGGGGGGCACAGATACGCAGTATTTT
>.|TRBV20-1|.|TRBJ1-1
CSARDWGTEAFF
TGCAGTGCTAGAGATTGGGGAACTGAAGCTTTCTTT
>.|TRBV19|.|TRBJ1-6
CASRDEGRANSPLHF
TGTGCCAGTAGGGACGAGGGCAGGGCGAATTCACCCCTCCACTTT
>TRBD2|TRBV10-3|few|TRBJ2-3
CAIRGTSGDQADTQYF
TGTGCCATCAGGGGGACTAGCGGGGACCAGGCAGATACGCAGTATTTT
>.|TRBV19|few|TRBJ1-2
CASSMTALANYGYTF
TGTGCCAGTAGTATGACAGCTCTAGCTAACTATGGCTACACCTTC
>.|TRBV6-1|.|TRBJ1-5
CATGEVGVPQHF
TGTGCCACCGGAGAAGTCGGGGTGCCCCAGCATTTT
>.|TRBV5-1|.|TRBJ1-5
CASSLWGDSSNQPQHF
TGCGCCAGCAGCTTGTGGGGAGACAGCAGCAATCAGCCCCAGCATTTT
>.|TRBV11-3|few|TRBJ2-1
CASSRTLRSEQFF
TGTGCCAGCAGCCGGACCCTGAGATCTGAGCAGTTCTTC
>TRBD2|TRBV11-2|.|TRBJ2-3
CASSSGTSSTQYF
TGTGCCAGCAGCTCCGGGACTAGTTCTACGCAGTATTTT
>.|TRBV19|few|TRBJ2-7
CASMGEFYEQYF
TGTGCCAGTATGGGGGAATTCTACGAGCAGTACTTC
>TRBD1|TRBV6-1|.|TRBJ2-7
CASSEAGGQGRHEQYF
TGTGCCAGCAGTGAAGCGGGGGGACAGGGGAGACACGAGCAGTACTTC
>TRBD1|TRBV28|few|TRBJ2-7
CASQNLPGQGYEQYF
TGTGCCAGTCAAAATCTCCCGGGACAGGGCTACGAGCAGTACTTC
>TRBD1|TRBV12-5|few|TRBJ1-5
CASGRSPGQGAGVDQPQHF
TGTGCTAGTGGTAGGTCACCGGGACAGGGGGCAGGGGTGGATCAGCCCCAGCATTTT
>.|TRBV7-6|many|TRBJ1-4
CASSLEGTQIMKKLFF
TGTGCCAGCAGCTTAGAGGGCACTCAGATAATGAAAAAACTGTTTTTT
>.|TRBV6-1|.|TRBJ2-3
CASSPTRSGTDTQYF
TGTGCCAGCAGTCCTACTCGGTCTGGCACAGATACGCAGTATTTT
>TRBD1|TRBV9|.|TRBJ1-3
CASSAGTGSGNTIYF
TGTGCCAGCAGCGCGGGGACAGGCTCTGGAAACACCATATATTTT
>.|TRBV6-1|.|TRBJ1-3
CASSESGRNGNTIYF
TGTGCCAGCAGTGAATCAGGCAGGAATGGAAACACCATATATTTT
>.|TRBV7-6|once|TRBJ2-5
CASSSRTQETQYF
TGTGCCAGCAGCTCGAGGACCCAAGAGACCCAGTACTTC
>.|TRBV18|.|TRBJ2-3
CASSPPRTRNADTQYF
TGTGCCAGCTCACCACCTAGGACACGGAACGCAGATACGCAGTATTTT
>TRBD2|TRBV20-1|.|TRBJ2-7
CSARAPQRGALGEQYF
TGCAGTGCGAGGGCTCCTCAGCGGGGGGCGTTAGGGGAGCAGTACTTC
>TRBD1|TRBV6-1|many|TRBJ1-3
CASSGRGTGNTIYF
TGTGCCAGCAGTGGCAGGGGGACAGGAAACACCATATATTTT
>TRBD2|TRBV10-3|.|TRBJ2-3
CAISESTAGFAPETQYF
TGTGCCATCAGTGAGTCGACAGCGGGATTCGCACCGGAAACGCAGTATTTT
>.|TRBV28|few|TRBJ1-2
CASSGQSGYTF
TGTGCCAGCAGTGGCCAGTCTGGCTACACCTTC
>TRBD2|TRBV7-6|.|TRBJ2-7
CASSLEIWEGPNEQYF
TGTGCCAGCAGCTTAGAAATTTGGGAGGGCCCCAACGAGCAGTACTTC
>.|TRBV12-3/TRBV12-4|few|TRBJ2-5
CASIPRDGETQYF
TGTGCCAGTATCCCCCGGGATGGAGAGACCCAGTACTTC
>.|TRBV3-1|few|TRBJ2-7
CASSQTGLYEQYF
TGTGCCAGCAGCCAGACAGGACTCTACGAGCAGTACTTC
>TRBD1|TRBV13|few|TRBJ1-6
CASSQQGNSPLHF
TGTGCCAGCAGCCAACAGGGGAATTCACCCCTCCACTTT
>.|TRBV10-3|.|TRBJ2-5
CAISAEEHKQRPGWTQYF
TGTGCCATCAGCGCCGAAGAGCACAAACAAAGGCCGGGGTGGACCCAGTACTTC
>.|TRBV11-2|.|TRBJ1-1
CASSLVLGATEAFF
TGTGCCAGCAGCTTAGTCCTGGGGGCCACTGAAGCTTTCTTT
>TRBD1|TRBV13|.|TRBJ1-2
CASSLRQGEGPYLYGYTF
TGTGCCAGCAGCTTAAGGCAGGGGGAGGGACCTTACCTCTATGGCTACACCTTC
>TRBD1|TRBV6-1|few|TRBJ2-2
CASSTGQGRVTGELFF
TGTGCCAGCAGTACCGGACAGGGGAGAGTCACCGGGGAGCTGTTTTTT
>TRBD1|TRBV27|.|TRBJ2-7
CASGEQGPPYEQYF
TGTGCCAGCGGGGAACAGGGGCCCCCCTACGAGCAGTACTTC
>.|TRBV7-9|many|TRBJ2-7
CASSLGWEAGDEQYF
TGTGCCAGCAGCTTAGGGTGGGAGGCCGGGGACGAGCAGTACTTC
>TRBD1|TRBV6-5|.|TRBJ1-6
CASSQTGTGPSPLHF
TGTGCCAGCAGTCAGACCGGGACAGGGCCGTCACCCCTCCACTTT
>TRBD1|TRBV7-9|medium-sized|TRBJ1-1
CASRAGQLNTEAFF
TGTGCCAGCAGGGCGGGACAGCTGAACACTGAAGCTTTCTTT